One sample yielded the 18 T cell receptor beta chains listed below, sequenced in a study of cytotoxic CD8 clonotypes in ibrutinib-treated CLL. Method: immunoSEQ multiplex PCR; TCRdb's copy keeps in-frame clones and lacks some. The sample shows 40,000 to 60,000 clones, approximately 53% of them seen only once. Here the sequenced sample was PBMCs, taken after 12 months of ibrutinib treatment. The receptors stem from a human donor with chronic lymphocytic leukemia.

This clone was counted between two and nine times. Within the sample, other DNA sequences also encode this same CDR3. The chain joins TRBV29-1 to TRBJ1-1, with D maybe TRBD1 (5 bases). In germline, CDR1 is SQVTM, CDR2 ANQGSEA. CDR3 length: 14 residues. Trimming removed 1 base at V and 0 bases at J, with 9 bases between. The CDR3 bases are TGCAGCGTTGAAGGGCCAGGGATGAACACTGAAGCTTTCTTT. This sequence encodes CSVEGPGMNTEAFF.

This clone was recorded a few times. The CDR3 protein is CASSLPGGRGYTF. The CDR3 DNA sequence: TGTGCCAGCAGCTTACCAGGGGGCAGGGGCTACACCTTC. The V call is TRBV7-8, the J call TRBJ1-2; 8 positions agree with TRBD1. CDR1 is SGHVS and CDR2 is FQNEAQ in the germline V gene. V was pared by 2 bases and J by 8 bases, with 4 bases of the junction left unmatched. This CDR3 contains 13 residues.

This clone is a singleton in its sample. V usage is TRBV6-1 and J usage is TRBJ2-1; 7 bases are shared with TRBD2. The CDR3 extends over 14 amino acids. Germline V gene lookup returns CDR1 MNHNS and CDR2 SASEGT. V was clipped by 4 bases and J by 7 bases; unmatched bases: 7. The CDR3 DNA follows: TGTGCCAGCAGTGCGTGGCGGGAGTCTAATGAGCAGTTCTTC. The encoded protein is CASSAWRESNEQFF.

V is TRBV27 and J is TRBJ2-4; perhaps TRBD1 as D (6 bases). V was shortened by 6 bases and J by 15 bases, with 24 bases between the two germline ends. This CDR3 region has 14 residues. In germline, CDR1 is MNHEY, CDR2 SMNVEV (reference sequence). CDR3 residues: CASSSQRLGQPGYF. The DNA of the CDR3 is TGTGCCAGCAGCTCCCAACGCCTCGGACAGCCCGGGTACTTC.

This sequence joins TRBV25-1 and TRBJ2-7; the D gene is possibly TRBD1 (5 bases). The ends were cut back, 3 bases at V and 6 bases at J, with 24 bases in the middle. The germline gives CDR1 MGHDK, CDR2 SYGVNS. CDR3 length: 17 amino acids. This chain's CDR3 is CASSDSNVLGVFSEQYF. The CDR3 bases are TGTGCCAGCAGTGATTCCAACGTATTAGGGGTGTTCAGCGAGCAGTACTTC.

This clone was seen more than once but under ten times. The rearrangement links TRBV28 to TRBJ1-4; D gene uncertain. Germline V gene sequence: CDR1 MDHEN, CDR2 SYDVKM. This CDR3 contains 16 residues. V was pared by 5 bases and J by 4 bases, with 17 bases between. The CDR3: CASSHLIRTYNEKLFF. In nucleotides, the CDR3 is TGTGCCAGCAGTCACCTAATCAGGACCTATAATGAAAAACTGTTTTTT.

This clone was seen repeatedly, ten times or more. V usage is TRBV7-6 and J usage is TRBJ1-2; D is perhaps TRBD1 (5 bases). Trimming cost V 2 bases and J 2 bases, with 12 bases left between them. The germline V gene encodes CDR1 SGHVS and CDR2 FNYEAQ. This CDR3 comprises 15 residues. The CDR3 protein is CASSLQGGTNYGYTF. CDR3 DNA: TGTGCCAGCAGCTTACAGGGAGGAACCAACTATGGCTACACCTTC. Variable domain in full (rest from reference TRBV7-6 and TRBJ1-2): GAGVSQSPRYKVTKRGQDVALRCDPISGHVSLYWYRQALGQGPEFLTYFNYEAQQDKSGLPNDRFSAERPEGSISTLTIQRTEQRDSAMYRCASSLQGGTNYGYTFGSGTRLTVV.

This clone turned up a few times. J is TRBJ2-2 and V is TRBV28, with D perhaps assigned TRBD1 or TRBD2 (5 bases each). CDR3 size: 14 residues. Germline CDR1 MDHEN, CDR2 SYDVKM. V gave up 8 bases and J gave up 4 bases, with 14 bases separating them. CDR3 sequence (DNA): TGTGCCAGCTGGGGGTGGCCTACCACCGGGGAGCTGTTTTTT. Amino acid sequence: CASWGWPTTGELFF.

CDR3 residues: CASSQVALAEPPYEQYF. DNA for the CDR3: TGCGCCAGCAGCCAAGTCGCCCTAGCGGAACCCCCCTACGAGCAGTACTTC. The chain employs TRBV4-1 and TRBJ2-7; TRBD2 aligns across 7 bases. Germline V gives CDR1 MGHRA, CDR2 YSYEKL. V trimming: 1 base; J trimming: 2 bases; junction bases outside the gene matches: 11. The CDR3 covers 17 residues.

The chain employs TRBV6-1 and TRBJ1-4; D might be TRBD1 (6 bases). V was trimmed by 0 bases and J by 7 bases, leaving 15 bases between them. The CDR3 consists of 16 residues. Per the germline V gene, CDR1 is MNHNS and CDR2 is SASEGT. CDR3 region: CASSEAPGAMSEKLFF. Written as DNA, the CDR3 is TGTGCCAGCAGTGAAGCCCCGGGGGCGATGAGTGAAAAACTGTTTTTT.

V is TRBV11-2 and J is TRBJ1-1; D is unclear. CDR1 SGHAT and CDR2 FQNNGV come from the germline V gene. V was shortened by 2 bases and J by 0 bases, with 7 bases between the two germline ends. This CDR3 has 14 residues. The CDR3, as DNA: TGTGCCAGCAGCTTATCCGGTATGAACACTGAAGCTTTCTTT. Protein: CASSLSGMNTEAFF. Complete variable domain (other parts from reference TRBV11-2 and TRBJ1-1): EAGVAQSPRYKIIEKRQSVAFWCNPISGHATLYWYQQILGQGPKLLIQFQNNGVVDDSQLPKDRFSAERLKGVDSTLKIQPAKLEDSAVYLCASSLSGMNTEAFFGQGTRLTVV.

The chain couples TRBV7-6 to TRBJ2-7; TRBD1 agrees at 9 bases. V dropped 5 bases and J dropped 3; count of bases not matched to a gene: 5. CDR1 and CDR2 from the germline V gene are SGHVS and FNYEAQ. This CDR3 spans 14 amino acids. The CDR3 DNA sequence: TGTGCCAGCAGCAATCGGGACAGGGTCTACGAGCAGTACTTC. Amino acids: CASSNRDRVYEQYF.

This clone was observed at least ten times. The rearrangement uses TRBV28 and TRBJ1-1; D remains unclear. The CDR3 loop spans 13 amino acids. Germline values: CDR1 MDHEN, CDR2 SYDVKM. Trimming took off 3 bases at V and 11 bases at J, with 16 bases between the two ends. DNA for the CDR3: TGTGCCAGCAGTTTCACGACGGGTTCTAGGGCTTTCTTT. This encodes CASSFTTGSRAFF.

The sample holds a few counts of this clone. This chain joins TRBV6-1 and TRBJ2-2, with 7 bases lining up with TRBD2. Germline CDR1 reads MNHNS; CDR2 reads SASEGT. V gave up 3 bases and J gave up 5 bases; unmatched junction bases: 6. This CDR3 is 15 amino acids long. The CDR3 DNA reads TGTGCCAGCAGTGAGACGACTAGCTGGACCGGGGAGCTGTTTTTT. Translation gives CASSETTSWTGELFF.

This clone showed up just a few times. Here the CDR3 reads CASSLFGQPQHF. The CDR3 coding sequence is TGTGCCAGCTCCTTGTTTGGGCAGCCCCAGCATTTT. The rearrangement links TRBV27 to TRBJ1-5; D is unclear. V shed 8 bases and J shed 7 bases, with 12 bases lying between them. CDR3 length: 12 residues. Germline V gene data show CDR1 as MNHEY and CDR2 as SMNVEV (reference sequence).

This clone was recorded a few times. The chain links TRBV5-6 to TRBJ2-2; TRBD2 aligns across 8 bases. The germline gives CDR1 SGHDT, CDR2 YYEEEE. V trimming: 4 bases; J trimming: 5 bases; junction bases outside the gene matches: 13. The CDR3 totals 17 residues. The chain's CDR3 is CASSRLATFPQTGELFF. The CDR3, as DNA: TGTGCCAGCAGCCGACTAGCGACCTTCCCACAGACCGGGGAGCTGTTTTTT.

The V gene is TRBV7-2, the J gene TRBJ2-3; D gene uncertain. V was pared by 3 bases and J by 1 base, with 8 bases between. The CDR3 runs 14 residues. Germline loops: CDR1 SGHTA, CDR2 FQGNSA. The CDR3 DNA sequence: TGTGCCAGCAGCTTTACGGTTGGCACAGATACGCAGTATTTT. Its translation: CASSFTVGTDTQYF.

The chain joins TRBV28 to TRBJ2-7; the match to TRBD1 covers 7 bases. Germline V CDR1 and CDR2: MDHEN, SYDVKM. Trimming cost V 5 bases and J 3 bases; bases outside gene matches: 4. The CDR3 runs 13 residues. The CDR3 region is CASSQTGLYEQYF. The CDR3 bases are TGTGCCAGCAGTCAGACAGGGCTCTACGAGCAGTACTTC.